The 27 T cell receptor beta chains below were found in one sample sequenced in a study of blood T cells in healthy people across ages. Primers used in a second PCR of about 6 to 11 cycles were a sample-barcoded 5' primer and a J-beta primer mix. TCRdb called the 5' RACE reads again in MiXCR, with one record for every CDR3 protein. The table lists 1.5 million to 2 million distinct CDR3 sequences, about two fifths of them singletons. Input material: blood. The receptors were gathered from a human donor in good health.

The J gene is TRBJ1-6, the V gene TRBV2; D remains ambiguous. CDR1 and CDR2 from the germline V gene are SNHLY and FYNNEI. The CDR3 runs to 13 residues. V lost 6 bases to trimming and J lost 7 bases, with 10 bases between them. In DNA form, the CDR3 reads TGTGCCAGCAGGACCAGGCTAAATTCACCCCTCCACTTT. As protein: CASRTRLNSPLHF.

The chain employs TRBV7-9 and TRBJ1-1, with D possibly being TRBD1 (5 bases). This CDR3 spans 15 amino acids. Germline V lookup: CDR1 SEHNR, CDR2 FQNEAQ (reference sequence). Trimming took 4 bases from V and 0 from J, leaving 12 bases between them. The CDR3 sequence: CASSSPGRLNTEAFF. CDR3 coding DNA: TGTGCCAGCAGCTCCCCGGGACGGTTGAACACTGAAGCTTTCTTT.

This clonotype has only a few counts. V and J are TRBV7-2 and TRBJ2-3; maybe TRBD2 (5 bases). This CDR3 is 15 amino acids long. Germline CDR1 and CDR2: SGHTA and FQGNSA. V lost 7 bases and J lost 1, with 15 bases in between. The CDR3 DNA follows: TGTGCCAGCACCCCCCGGGGTGGCGGCACAGATACGCAGTATTTT. This translates into CASTPRGGGTDTQYF.

The chain employs TRBV6-1 and TRBJ1-2; D gene ambiguous. The CDR3 length is 13 residues. Between the trimmed V and J ends, which lost 6 bases and 6 bases, there was a span of 14 bases. CDR1 MNHNS and CDR2 SASEGT come from the germline V gene. In DNA, the CDR3 is TGTGCCAGCAGGCCGCAGCGGAGGGATGGCTACACCTTC. Amino acid sequence: CASRPQRRDGYTF.

This chain joins TRBV7-6 and TRBJ2-1; D is perhaps TRBD2 (6 bases). The CDR3 has 15 amino acids. Germline-derived CDR1 and CDR2 are SGHVS and FNYEAQ. The ends were cut back, 7 bases at V and 0 bases at J, with 13 bases in the middle. The CDR3 is CASNRRDGSYNEQFF. CDR3 coding DNA: TGTGCCAGCAACCGGCGGGACGGCTCCTACAATGAGCAGTTCTTC. Looking up the rest from reference TRBV7-6 and TRBJ2-1 gives the full variable domain: GAGVSQSPRYKVTKRGQDVALRCDPISGHVSLYWYRQALGQGPEFLTYFNYEAQQDKSGLPNDRFSAERPEGSISTLTIQRTEQRDSAMYRCASNRRDGSYNEQFFGPGTRLTVL.

The J gene is TRBJ1-4, the V gene TRBV5-1; no firm D call. The V and J ends lost 0 bases and 0 bases respectively, with 6 bases between them. This CDR3 region has 15 residues. CDR1 SGHRS and CDR2 YFSETQ come from the germline V gene. The CDR3 sequence is CASSLDTSTNEKLFF. For the CDR3, the DNA is TGCGCCAGCAGCTTGGATACATCAACTAATGAAAAACTGTTTTTT.

J is TRBJ1-3 and V is TRBV10-3; D may be TRBD1 (6 bases). Trimming cost V 3 bases and J 0 bases, with 9 bases left between them. CDR1 is ENHRY and CDR2 is SYGVKD in the germline V gene. The CDR3 totals 15 residues. The CDR3 region has the DNA TGTGCCATCAGTGAAGACAGGAGCTCTGGAAACACCATATATTTT. Protein: CAISEDRSSGNTIYF.

This clonotype came up a few times. V gene TRBV7-2 combines with J gene TRBJ1-5; D is perhaps TRBD1 (5 bases). The CDR3 has 14 amino acids. CDR1 is SGHTA and CDR2 is FQGNSA in the germline V gene. The V and J ends lost 5 bases and 6 bases respectively, with 14 bases between them. CDR3 region: CASSPTGGGQPQHF. The CDR3 coding sequence is TGTGCCAGCAGCCCCACCGGGGGGGGTCAGCCCCAGCATTTT.

The chain links TRBV4-1 to TRBJ2-7, with TRBD2 as a possible D gene (6 bases). The V and J ends lost 0 bases and 4 bases respectively, with 19 bases between them. Germline V gene data show CDR1 as MGHRA and CDR2 as YSYEKL. This CDR3 region has 17 residues. The CDR3 coding sequence is TGCGCCAGCAGCCAAGAGCAAAGGGGCCCCGGGGGATACGAGCAGTACTTC. Residues: CASSQEQRGPGGYEQYF.

The rearrangement joins TRBV11-3 to TRBJ2-2, with 10 positions matching TRBD1. CDR1 SGHNT and CDR2 YENEEA come from the germline V gene. The CDR3 totals 15 residues. Trimming cost V 4 bases and J 6 bases; bases outside gene matches: 5. The CDR3 DNA follows: TGTGCCAGCAGCTCCGGGACAGGGGAGGCCGGGGAGCTGTTTTTT. Translated: CASSSGTGEAGELFF.

The genes are TRBV3-1 and TRBJ2-1; D not certain. The CDR3 extends over 13 amino acids. The V gene lost 4 bases and the J gene lost 6 bases, with 10 bases spanning the gap. Germline V gene sequence: CDR1 LGHDT, CDR2 YNNKEL (reference sequence). The CDR3 sequence is CASSPPGTNEQFF. CDR3 DNA: TGTGCCAGCAGCCCCCCAGGTACCAATGAGCAGTTCTTC.

This clonotype was seen a few times. The V and J genes are TRBV7-2 and TRBJ1-4; D gene unclear. V dropped 2 bases and J dropped 8 bases, with 9 bases sitting between them. The germline CDR1 and CDR2 sequences are SGHTA and FQGNSA. This CDR3 is 13 amino acids long. The CDR3 sequence: CASSLTQGEKLFF. The CDR3 nucleotides read TGTGCCAGCAGCTTAACCCAAGGGGAAAAACTGTTTTTT.

This clonotype came up a few times. V and J are TRBV20-1 and TRBJ1-1; TRBD1 is a possible D gene (5 bases). Between the trimmed V and J ends, which lost 0 bases and 7 bases, there was a span of 18 bases. Germline values: CDR1 DFQATT, CDR2 SNEGSKA (reference sequence). CDR3 length: 15 amino acids. The CDR3 reads CSARDPGTAHREAFF. The DNA for the CDR3 is TGCAGTGCTAGAGATCCCGGGACGGCCCACCGTGAAGCTTTCTTT.

This clonotype appeared a few times. The chain employs TRBV29-1 and TRBJ2-7, with D perhaps TRBD2 (6 bases). V was clipped by 4 bases and J by 6 bases, with 19 bases between them. Germline CDR1 is SQVTM and CDR2 is ANQGSEA. CDR3 length: 14 residues. CDR3 loop: CSVGPQRAGGEQYF. CDR3 bases: TGCAGCGTTGGACCACAGCGGGCCGGTGGCGAGCAGTACTTC.

This clonotype was observed a few times. This chain uses TRBV7-2 with TRBJ1-5; 7 bases agree with TRBD1. J gave up 3 bases and V 5 bases, and 10 bases lay outside the gene matches. Germline values: CDR1 SGHTA, CDR2 FQGNSA. CDR3 length equals 16 residues. Written as DNA, the CDR3 is TGTGCCAGCAGCCCACGAAGGGACAGCATCAATCAGCCCCAGCATTTT. Translating gives CASSPRRDSINQPQHF.

This clonotype has just a few counts. The J gene is TRBJ2-5, the V gene TRBV6-5; tentatively, D is TRBD2 (6 bases). This CDR3 has 14 amino acids. From germline, CDR1 is MNHEY and CDR2 SVGAGI. Trimming stripped 6 bases from V and 0 bases from J, with 11 bases between. CDR3: CASSPRLDQETQYF. The CDR3 DNA sequence: TGTGCCAGCAGCCCTAGACTAGACCAAGAGACCCAGTACTTC.

The chain carries TRBV7-2 and TRBJ2-7; TRBD1 aligns across 12 bases. Germline CDR1 SGHTA, CDR2 FQGNSA. The V gene end was trimmed by 0 bases and the J gene end by 7 bases; junction bases not matched to a gene: 4. This CDR3 is 15 amino acids long. The CDR3 DNA reads as TGTGCCAGCAGCTTAGCGCGGGACAGGGGGCGAGAGCAGTACTTC. It yields the protein CASSLARDRGREQYF. Full variable domain (missing parts from reference TRBV7-2 and TRBJ2-7): GAGVSQSPSNKVTEKGKDVELRCDPISGHTALYWYRQSLGQGLEFLIYFQGNSAPDKSGLPSDRFSAERTGGSVSTLTIQRTQQEDSAVYLCASSLARDRGREQYFGPGTRLTVT.

Remarks on this clonotype: A read error may be the cause here, since a much bigger clone is one base away. The chain combines TRBV11-2 with TRBJ2-7; D uncertain. V gave up 4 bases and J gave up 4 bases, with 8 bases separating them. CDR3 size: 12 residues. Germline-derived CDR1 and CDR2 are SGHAT and FQNNGV. This chain's CDR3 is CASSSTQYEQYF. In DNA form, the CDR3 reads TGTGCCAGCAGCTCGACTCAGTACGAGCAGTACTTC.

This clonotype came up many times. The chain carries TRBV18 and TRBJ2-3; D unclear. This CDR3 region has 15 residues. Germline V gives CDR1 KGHSH, CDR2 LQKENI. Trimming removed 3 bases from V and 0 bases from J, with 10 bases in between. CDR3 nucleotide sequence: TGTGCCAGCTCACCCGACGGAACTAGCACAGATACGCAGTATTTT. This gives the protein CASSPDGTSTDTQYF.

The chain uses TRBV15 and TRBJ1-6; D remains ambiguous. The CDR3 runs to 16 residues. The ends were cut back, 0 bases at V and 9 bases at J, with 15 bases in the middle. CDR1 LNHNV and CDR2 YYDKDF come from the germline V gene (reference sequence). The CDR3 region is CATSRDFPGPGSPLHF. The CDR3, as DNA: TGTGCCACCAGCAGAGATTTTCCCGGGCCAGGTTCACCCCTCCACTTT.

CDR3 nucleotides: TGTGCCAGCAGCTCGACAGGGATAAGGCGCAATCAGCCCCAGCATTTT. Its translation is CASSSTGIRRNQPQHF. The chain uses TRBV27 and TRBJ1-5, with TRBD1 matching 7 bases. CDR3 size: 16 residues. The ends lost 6 bases at V and 2 bases at J; junction bases unmatched: 10. Germline lookup yields CDR1 MNHEY and CDR2 SMNVEV (reference sequence).

The chain carries TRBV2 and TRBJ1-1, with 7 bases identical to TRBD1. CDR1 and CDR2 (germline): SNHLY, FYNNEI. Trimming took 7 bases from V and 5 from J; bases not matched to a gene: 10. The CDR3 runs to 14 residues. The CDR3 reads CASNRQGVWTEAFF. The CDR3 DNA is TGTGCCAGCAACAGACAGGGTGTATGGACTGAAGCTTTCTTT.

This sequence joins TRBV4-3 and TRBJ2-5; 8 bases are shared with TRBD2. The end of the DNA is better explained by TRBJ2-7, so the J call may be wrong. CDR1 and CDR2 (germline): LGHNA, YSLEER. CDR3 size: 18 residues. CDR3 in amino acids: CASSHSGPGTRDFDEQYF. The CDR3 DNA follows: TGCGCCAGCAGCCATTCAGGACCCGGGACTAGGGATTTCGACGAGCAGTACTTC.

This clonotype was counted a few times. V is TRBV7-2 and J is TRBJ2-7; D might be TRBD2 (7 bases). Germline CDR1 is SGHTA and CDR2 is FQGNSA. The CDR3 totals 16 residues. V dropped 6 bases and J dropped 2 bases, with 20 bases sitting between them. CDR3 DNA sequence: TGTGCCAGCAGAAGCGGCGGGGGCGCGCACACCTACGAGCAGTACTTC. It codes for CASRSGGGAHTYEQYF. The variable domain in full, completed from reference TRBV7-2 and TRBJ2-7, reads GAGVSQSPSNKVTEKGKDVELRCDPISGHTALYWYRQSLGQGLEFLIYFQGNSAPDKSGLPSDRFSAERTGGSVSTLTIQRTQQEDSAVYLCASRSGGGAHTYEQYFGPGTRLTVT.

This chain uses TRBV20-1 with TRBJ2-5, with 9 bases identical to TRBD1. Germline CDR1 DFQATT, CDR2 SNEGSKA (reference sequence). This CDR3 is 12 amino acids long. V lost 5 bases to trimming and J lost 11 bases; unmatched junction nucleotides: 9. The CDR3 loop reads CSAPRTGEKQYF. The CDR3 DNA reads TGCAGTGCTCCCCGGACAGGGGAGAAGCAGTACTTC.

This clonotype appeared many times. The rearrangement uses TRBV12-3 or TRBV12-4 and TRBJ1-1, with D unresolved. The CDR3 covers 13 residues. Trimming removed 6 bases from V and 0 bases from J, with 8 bases in between. The CDR3 DNA reads TGTGCCAGCAGCTTAACGGTGAACACTGAAGCTTTCTTT. This codes for CASSLTVNTEAFF.

This clonotype was seen only once. This rearrangement joins TRBV5-1 to TRBJ2-7; TRBD1 matches at 7 bases. The CDR3 totals 14 residues. Trimming cost V 4 bases and J 3 bases; bases outside gene matches: 7. The germline V gene has CDR1 SGHRS and CDR2 YFSETQ. The CDR3 DNA reads as TGCGCCAGCAGCACGGGACAGAAGTTCTACGAGCAGTACTTC. Protein: CASSTGQKFYEQYF.